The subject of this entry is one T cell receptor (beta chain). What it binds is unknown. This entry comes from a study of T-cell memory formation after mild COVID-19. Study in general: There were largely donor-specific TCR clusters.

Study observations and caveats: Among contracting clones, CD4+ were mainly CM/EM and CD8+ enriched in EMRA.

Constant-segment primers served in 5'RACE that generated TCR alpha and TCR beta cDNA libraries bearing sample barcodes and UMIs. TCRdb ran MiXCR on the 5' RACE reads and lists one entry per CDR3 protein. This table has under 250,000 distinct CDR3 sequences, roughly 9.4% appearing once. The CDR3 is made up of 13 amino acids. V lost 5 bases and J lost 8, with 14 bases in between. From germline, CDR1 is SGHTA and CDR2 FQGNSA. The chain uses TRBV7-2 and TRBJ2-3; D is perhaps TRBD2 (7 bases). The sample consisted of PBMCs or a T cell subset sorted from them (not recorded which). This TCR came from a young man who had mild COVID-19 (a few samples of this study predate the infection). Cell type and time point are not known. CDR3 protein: CASSIIGGGTQYF. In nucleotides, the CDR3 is TGTGCCAGCAGCATTATAGGGGGGGGTACGCAGTATTTT. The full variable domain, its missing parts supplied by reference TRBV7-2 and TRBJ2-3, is GAGVSQSPSNKVTEKGKDVELRCDPISGHTALYWYRQSLGQGLEFLIYFQGNSAPDKSGLPSDRFSAERTGGSVSTLTIQRTQQEDSAVYLCASSIIGGGTQYFGPGTRLTVL.